These 24 T cell receptor beta chains share one sample of origin, sequenced in a study of T cell repertoires in cytomegalovirus infection. Via MiXCR, TCRdb re-called the reads, giving one row per CDR3 protein. Among around 770,000 distinct CDR3 sequences listed, just under 30% were seen once. These receptors' antigens are unknown. Sequenced material: cultured CD8+ T cells from PBMCs, taken from culture after CMV antigen stimulation. The source is a human donor in good health (CMV status not recorded). Some clones in this sample may be carry-over from other donors' samples.

This clonotype was observed many times. CDR3: CASSPRTGRANVLTF. CDR3 coding DNA: TGTGCCAGCAGCCCGCGGACCGGAAGGGCCAACGTCCTGACTTTC. This sequence joins TRBV7-9 and TRBJ2-6; no clear D gene. Germline CDR1 is SEHNR and CDR2 is FQNEAQ (reference sequence). This CDR3 contains 15 residues. V was shortened by 5 bases and J by 5 bases, with 13 bases between the two germline ends.

The chain joins TRBV7-9 to TRBJ1-2; 7 nucleotides agree with TRBD1. Germline assignment: CDR1 SEHNR and CDR2 FQNEAQ (reference sequence). V shed 5 bases, J shed 4 bases, and the junction held 4 bases outside the gene matches. The CDR3 runs 13 residues. CDR3 region: CASSTTGFYGYTF. The DNA of the CDR3 is TGTGCCAGCAGCACGACAGGGTTCTATGGCTACACCTTC.

The chain is built from TRBV10-1 and TRBJ1-1; D gene unclear. V lost 5 bases, J lost 1 base, and 8 bases lay in between. The germline gives CDR1 WNHNN, CDR2 SYGVQD (reference sequence). This CDR3 region has 13 residues. CDR3 loop: CASSTQRNTEAFF. CDR3 DNA: TGCGCCAGCAGTACACAGAGGAACACTGAAGCTTTCTTT.

The chain carries TRBV7-2 and TRBJ2-2; 7 bases fit TRBD2. The trim removed 1 base at V and 1 base at J, leaving 3 bases unmatched. The CDR3 is 16 amino acids. CDR1 and CDR2 from the germline V gene are SGHTA and FQGNSA. The CDR3 loop reads CASSLELAGNTGELFF. CDR3 nucleotides: TGTGCCAGCAGCTTAGAATTAGCGGGGAACACCGGGGAGCTGTTTTTT.

In this sample, this clonotype turned up a few times. The chain joins TRBV7-6 to TRBJ2-5; 8 nucleotides align to TRBD2. Germline V CDR1 and CDR2: SGHVS, FNYEAQ. V trimming: 2 bases; J trimming: 2 bases; junction bases outside the gene matches: 4. CDR3 length: 15 residues. The CDR3 DNA reads TGTGCCAGCAGCTTATCGGGGGGGTTTCAAGAGACCCAGTACTTC. Translated, it gives CASSLSGGFQETQYF.

A few counts support this clonotype. This chain links TRBV15 with TRBJ1-5; D is possibly TRBD1 (5 bases). Germline V gene sequence: CDR1 LNHNV, CDR2 YYDKDF (reference sequence). Trimming took 0 bases from V and 7 from J, leaving 7 bases between them. The CDR3 is 13 residues long. The CDR3 coding sequence is TGTGCCACCAGCAGAGATCGGGGCCAGCCCCAGCATTTT. This sequence encodes CATSRDRGQPQHF.

This clonotype was seen many times. The gene calls are TRBV7-9 and TRBJ1-2; 7 positions match TRBD1. The CDR3 contains 13 residues. Germline V gives CDR1 SEHNR, CDR2 FQNEAQ (reference sequence). Unmatched junction bases numbered 3, after V lost 8 bases and J lost 0 bases. The CDR3 bases are TGTGCCAGCTTGGGACAGACTAACTATGGCTACACCTTC. It codes for CASLGQTNYGYTF.

This clonotype was detected many times. The chain uses TRBV7-8 and TRBJ2-1; D unresolved. Germline V gene lookup returns CDR1 SGHVS and CDR2 FQNEAQ. The V and J ends lost 5 bases and 0 bases respectively, with 11 bases between them. There are 15 residues in the CDR3. The CDR3 loop is CASSVVESSYNEQFF. The CDR3 bases are TGTGCCAGCAGCGTAGTCGAGAGCTCCTACAATGAGCAGTTCTTC. Together with reference TRBV7-8 and TRBJ2-1, the CDR3 gives the full variable domain: GAGVSQSPRYKVAKRGQDVALRCDPISGHVSLFWYQQALGQGPEFLTYFQNEAQLDKSGLPSDRFFAERPEGSVSTLKIQRTQQEDSAVYLCASSVVESSYNEQFFGPGTRLTVL.

There are many counts of this clonotype. This chain uses TRBV7-2 with TRBJ1-3; D gene ambiguous. The CDR3 sequence is 15 residues long. Per the germline V gene, CDR1 is SGHTA and CDR2 is FQGNSA. V lost 3 bases to trimming and J lost 2 bases, with 11 bases between them. DNA for the CDR3: TGTGCCAGCAGCTTTCGTTTGTCCGCTGGAAACACCATATATTTT. It translates to CASSFRLSAGNTIYF.

The rearrangement uses TRBV6-2 or TRBV6-3 and TRBJ1-1; no clear D gene. V was shortened by 3 bases and J by 4 bases, with 18 bases between the two germline ends. The CDR3 contains 16 residues. In germline, CDR1 is MNHEY, CDR2 SVGEGT. The chain's CDR3 is CASSYAPLGWATEAFF. Here the CDR3 DNA reads TGTGCCAGCAGTTATGCCCCCCTGGGTTGGGCCACTGAAGCTTTCTTT.

This clonotype was seen more than once but under ten times. V is TRBV12-3 or TRBV12-4 and J is TRBJ2-4, with TRBD2 as a possible D gene (6 bases). Trimming left V 6 bases short and J 8 bases short, with 14 bases between. CDR3 length: 13 amino acids. As DNA, the CDR3 is TGTGCCAGCAGCAGGGACTTCGGGGACATTCAGTACTTC. Residues: CASSRDFGDIQYF.

This clonotype came up a few times. The junction and the germline gene differ at one end; a read error may be behind it. The chain employs TRBV24-1 and TRBJ2-1, with 7 bases matching TRBD1. The germline V gene has CDR1 KGHDR and CDR2 SFDVKD. The CDR3 contains 17 residues. DNA of the CDR3: TGTGCCACCAGTGATTCGGGACAGCCTAACTCCCACAATGAGCAGTTCTTC. It encodes CATSDSGQPNSHNEQFF.

The rearrangement joins TRBV7-9 to TRBJ1-5; D gene ambiguous. CDR3 length: 15 amino acids. CDR1 is SEHNR, CDR2 FQNEAQ, per germline (reference sequence). The V end was cut by 1 base, the J end by 9 bases, with 16 bases between. The CDR3 coding sequence is TGTGCCAGCAGCTTAGAAACCGGGCCACCGGGGCCCCAGCATTTT. Its translation: CASSLETGPPGPQHF. The entire variable domain, with the rest obtained from reference TRBV7-9 and TRBJ1-5, is as follows: DTGVSQNPRHKITKRGQNVTFRCDPISEHNRLYWYRQTLGQGPEFLTYFQNEAQLEKSRLLSDRFSAERPKGSFSTLEIQRTEQGDSAMYLCASSLETGPPGPQHFGDGTRLSIL.

This clonotype was recorded at least ten times. The chain employs TRBV7-8 and TRBJ2-5; 8 bases match TRBD1. The CDR3 covers 20 residues. The trim removed 0 bases at V and 0 bases at J, leaving 15 bases unmatched. Germline V gives CDR1 SGHVS, CDR2 FQNEAQ. The CDR3, as DNA: TGTGCCAGCAGCTTAGCTGAGGACAGGGCTGAACTAATGTACCAAGAGACCCAGTACTTC. As protein: CASSLAEDRAELMYQETQYF.

V gene TRBV27 combines with J gene TRBJ1-5, with 9 bases fitting TRBD1. Trimming took 5 bases from V and 6 from J; bases not matched to a gene: 11. Looked up from germline, CDR1 is MNHEY and CDR2 is SMNVEV (reference sequence). This CDR3 comprises 16 residues. This CDR3 is CASSPLQTGGIQPQHF. CDR3 nucleotide sequence: TGTGCCAGCAGTCCATTACAAACAGGGGGCATTCAGCCCCAGCATTTT.

This clonotype has only a few counts. The rearrangement links TRBV11-1 to TRBJ2-3, with 9 nucleotides matching TRBD2. The CDR3 runs to 17 residues. Germline V gene data show CDR1 as SGHAT and CDR2 as FQDESV (reference sequence). V was pared by 0 bases and J by 3 bases, with 7 bases of the junction left unmatched. CDR3 sequence: CASSLAWASGVTDTQYF. As DNA, the CDR3 is TGTGCCAGCAGCTTAGCGTGGGCTAGCGGGGTTACAGATACGCAGTATTTT. The entire variable domain, with the rest obtained from reference TRBV11-1 and TRBJ2-3, is as follows: EAEVAQSPRYKITEKSQAVAFWCDPISGHATLYWYRQILGQGPELLVQFQDESVVDDSQLPKDRFSAERLKGVDSTLKIQPAELGDSAMYLCASSLAWASGVTDTQYFGPGTRLTVL.

This clonotype turned up a few times. This chain uses TRBV27 with TRBJ2-7; maybe TRBD2 (6 bases). V lost 4 bases and J 3 bases, leaving 13 bases between the germline ends. CDR3 length equals 14 residues. CDR1 and CDR2 from the germline V gene are MNHEY and SMNVEV (reference sequence). The CDR3 coding sequence is TGTGCCAGCAGTTCCGGCGGGGCCATCTACGAGCAGTACGTC. Its translation: CASSSGGAIYEQYV.

CDR3 in amino acids: CATSRDPGADEKLFF. The CDR3, as DNA: TGTGCCACCAGCAGAGATCCGGGGGCGGATGAAAAACTGTTTTTT. V usage is TRBV15 and J usage is TRBJ1-4, with D maybe TRBD1 (6 bases). V was pared by 0 bases and J by 6 bases, with 11 bases between. This CDR3 region has 15 residues. CDR1 is LNHNV, CDR2 YYDKDF, per germline (reference sequence).

This clonotype was detected many times. This chain uses TRBV7-2 with TRBJ2-3; TRBD2 matches at 9 bases. The CDR3 is 17 amino acids. CDR1 is SGHTA, CDR2 FQGNSA, per germline. V lost 5 bases to trimming and J lost 2 bases; unmatched junction nucleotides: 11. CDR3 bases: TGTGCCAGCAGCCCTAATCAAGCGGGGGGCTACACAGATACGCAGTATTTT. Translated, it gives CASSPNQAGGYTDTQYF.

The chain links TRBV6-2 or TRBV6-3 to TRBJ2-7; D call uncertain. The CDR3 is made up of 14 amino acids. Germline CDR1 and CDR2: MNHEY and SVGEGT. V lost 4 bases, J lost 5 bases, and 15 bases lay in between. CDR3 DNA: TGTGCCAGCAGTTCCGTTGGGGTCTTCGACGAGCAGTACGTC. This codes for CASSSVGVFDEQYV.

This clonotype was counted only a few times. The gene calls are TRBV2 and TRBJ2-3; 10 positions agree with TRBD2. V lost 2 bases and J lost 1; bases outside the gene matches: 3. In germline, CDR1 is SNHLY, CDR2 FYNNEI. CDR3 size: 16 residues. CDR3 in amino acids: CASSEWTSGGTDTQYF. The DNA of the CDR3 is TGTGCCAGCAGTGAATGGACTAGCGGTGGCACAGATACGCAGTATTTT.

The sample holds many counts of this clonotype. The chain uses TRBV19 and TRBJ1-1; D gene ambiguous. Trimming removed 5 bases from V and 0 bases from J, with 7 bases in between. This CDR3 spans 13 amino acids. From germline, CDR1 is LNHDA and CDR2 SQIVND (reference sequence). The CDR3 sequence: CASSVRLNTEAFF. The CDR3 DNA reads as TGTGCCAGTAGTGTTCGGTTGAACACTGAAGCTTTCTTT.

This chain links TRBV7-9 with TRBJ2-5; 7 bases align to TRBD2. V lost 5 bases, J lost 12 bases, and 9 bases stayed unmatched. The CDR3 is 12 amino acids. CDR1 is SEHNR, CDR2 FQNEAQ, per germline (reference sequence). CDR3 amino acids: CASSLPGGLEYF. CDR3 coding DNA: TGTGCCAGCAGCCTGCCGGGGGGACTGGAGTACTTC.

This rearrangement joins TRBV7-2 to TRBJ1-4; no firm D call. The V end lost 5 bases, the J end lost 5 bases, and 15 bases lay between the germline ends. Germline CDR1 and CDR2: SGHTA and FQGNSA. CDR3 size: 15 residues. CDR3 amino acids: CASSPYEGINEKLFF. The CDR3 coding sequence is TGTGCCAGCAGCCCCTACGAAGGGATCAATGAAAAACTGTTTTTT. The entire variable domain, with the rest obtained from reference TRBV7-2 and TRBJ1-4, is as follows: GAGVSQSPSNKVTEKGKDVELRCDPISGHTALYWYRQSLGQGLEFLIYFQGNSAPDKSGLPSDRFSAERTGGSVSTLTIQRTQQEDSAVYLCASSPYEGINEKLFFGSGTQLSVL.